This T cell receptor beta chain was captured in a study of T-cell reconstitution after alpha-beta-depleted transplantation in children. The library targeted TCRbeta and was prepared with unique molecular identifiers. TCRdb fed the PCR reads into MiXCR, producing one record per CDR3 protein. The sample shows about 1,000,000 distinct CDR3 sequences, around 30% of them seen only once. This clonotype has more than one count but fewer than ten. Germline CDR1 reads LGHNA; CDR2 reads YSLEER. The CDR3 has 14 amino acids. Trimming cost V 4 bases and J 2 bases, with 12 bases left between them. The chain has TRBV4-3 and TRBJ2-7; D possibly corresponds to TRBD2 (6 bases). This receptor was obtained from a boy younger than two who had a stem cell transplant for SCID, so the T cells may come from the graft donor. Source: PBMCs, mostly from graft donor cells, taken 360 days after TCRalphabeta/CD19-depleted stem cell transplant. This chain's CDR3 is CASSRGVGTYEQYF. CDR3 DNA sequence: TGCGCCAGCAGCCGGGGGGTAGGGACCTACGAGCAGTACTTC.